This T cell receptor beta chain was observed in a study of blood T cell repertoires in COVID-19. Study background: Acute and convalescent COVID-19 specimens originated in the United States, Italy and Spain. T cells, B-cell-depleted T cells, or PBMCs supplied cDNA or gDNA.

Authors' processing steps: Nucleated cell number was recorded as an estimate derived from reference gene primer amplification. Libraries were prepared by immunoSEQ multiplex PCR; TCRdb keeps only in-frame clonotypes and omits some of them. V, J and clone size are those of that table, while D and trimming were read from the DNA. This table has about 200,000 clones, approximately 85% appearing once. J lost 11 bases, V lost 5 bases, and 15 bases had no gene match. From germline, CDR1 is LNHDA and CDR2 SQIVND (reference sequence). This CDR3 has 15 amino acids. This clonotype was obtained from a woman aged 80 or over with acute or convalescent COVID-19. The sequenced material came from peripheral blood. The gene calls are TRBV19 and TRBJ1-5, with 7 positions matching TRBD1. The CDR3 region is CASSQTTGASRAQHF. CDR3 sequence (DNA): TGTGCCAGTAGTCAAACAACAGGGGCCTCAAGGGCCCAGCATTTT. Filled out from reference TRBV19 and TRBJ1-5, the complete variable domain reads DGGITQSPKYLFRKEGQNVTLSCEQNLNHDAMYWYRQDPGQGLRLIYYSQIVNDFQKGDIAEGYSVSREKKESFPLTVTSAQKNPTAFYLCASSQTTGASRAQHFGDGTRLSIL.